This T cell receptor (beta chain) was recorded in a study of technical replicates of blood from several donors. CDR3 length: 15 amino acids. Trimming shortened V by 4 bases and J by 1 base, and 14 bases separated the two germline ends. Per germline, CDR1 SGHNT and CDR2 YYREEE (reference sequence). Data came from immunoSEQ multiplex PCR; TCRdb stores just in-frame clones and leaves some out. Of roughly 79,000 clones listed, 90% to 95% are singletons. The specimen sequenced was T cells isolated from PBMCs. The chain recombines TRBV5-4 with TRBJ2-5; D not certain. The receptor's source is a human donor in good health. CDR3 loop: CASSRLRGAQETQYF. The CDR3 bases are TGTGCCAGCAGCCGTCTCAGAGGCGCCCAAGAGACCCAGTACTTC.